This is a list of T cell receptor beta chains from one sample in a study of vaccination and CD4 T cells after COVID-19. No antigen has been assigned to these receptors. TCRdb ran MiXCR on the PCR reads and lists one entry per CDR3 protein. The table includes about 28,000 distinct CDR3 sequences, about 60% detected once. Sample: CD4+ T cells from blood, cultured in vitro, taken after SARS-CoV-2 vaccination. The receptor source for this set is a human donor who received a COVID-19 vaccine. CDR3s include the opening cysteine and the closing phenylalanine or tryptophan. A D gene is named only where the DNA matches it firmly. Clone size is stated in some rows and not others, as once, few, many or a class when expanded.

j_gene: TRBJ1-2; d_gene: NA; v_gene: TRBV2; abundance: NA; len: 13; CDR3aa: CASSPTASYGYTF; CDR3nt: TGTGCCAGCAGTCCGACTGCAAGCTATGGCTACACCTTC
j_gene: TRBJ1-5; d_gene: NA; v_gene: TRBV30; abundance: few; len: 13; CDR3aa: CAWSTHDNQPQHF; CDR3nt: TGTGCCTGGAGTACGCACGACAATCAGCCCCAGCATTTT
j_gene: TRBJ1-2; d_gene: TRBD1; v_gene: TRBV19; abundance: NA; len: 15; CDR3aa: CASTADRTAVGGYTF; CDR3nt: TGTGCCAGTACCGCGGACAGGACCGCCGTAGGGGGCTACACCTTC
j_gene: TRBJ1-5; d_gene: TRBD1; v_gene: TRBV6-1; abundance: few; len: 14; CDR3aa: CASLPDRGRQPQHF; CDR3nt: TGTGCCAGCCTACCTGACAGGGGGCGGCAGCCCCAGCATTTT
j_gene: TRBJ1-2; d_gene: NA; v_gene: TRBV19; abundance: NA; len: 12; CDR3aa: CASSERVSGYTF; CDR3nt: TGTGCCAGTAGTGAACGGGTTAGCGGCTACACCTTC
j_gene: TRBJ1-2; d_gene: TRBD1; v_gene: TRBV24-1; abundance: NA; len: 13; CDR3aa: CATSRGQNYGYTF; CDR3nt: TGTGCCACCAGCCGGGGACAGAACTATGGCTACACCTTC
j_gene: TRBJ1-2; d_gene: NA; v_gene: TRBV6-1; abundance: NA; len: 13; CDR3aa: CASTKGDNYGYTF; CDR3nt: TGTGCCAGCACCAAAGGGGACAACTATGGCTACACCTTC
j_gene: TRBJ1-1; d_gene: NA; v_gene: TRBV30; abundance: once; len: 13; CDR3aa: CAWSVRAATEAFF; CDR3nt: TGTGCCTGGAGTGTAAGGGCGGCCACTGAAGCTTTCTTT
j_gene: TRBJ1-2; d_gene: TRBD1; v_gene: TRBV5-4; abundance: NA; len: 16; CDR3aa: CASSARAGGGNYGYTF; CDR3nt: TGTGCCAGCAGCGCTCGGGCAGGGGGCGGGAACTATGGCTACACCTTC
j_gene: TRBJ2-3; d_gene: TRBD2; v_gene: TRBV20-1; abundance: NA; len: 15; CDR3aa: CSARDSSGGGYTQYF; CDR3nt: TGCAGTGCTAGAGACTCTAGCGGGGGCGGTTATACGCAGTATTTT
j_gene: TRBJ1-2; d_gene: TRBD1; v_gene: TRBV20-1; abundance: NA; len: 13; CDR3aa: CSATRDREGGYTF; CDR3nt: TGCAGTGCTACTAGGGACAGGGAGGGTGGCTACACCTTC
j_gene: TRBJ1-1; d_gene: TRBD1; v_gene: TRBV7-9; abundance: NA; len: 15; CDR3aa: CASSLATGGVTEAFF; CDR3nt: TGTGCCAGCAGCTTAGCGACAGGGGGCGTCACTGAAGCTTTCTTT
j_gene: TRBJ2-7; d_gene: NA; v_gene: TRBV20-1; abundance: large; len: 15; CDR3aa: CSASSTIDHSYEQYF; CDR3nt: TGCAGTGCTAGTTCCACGATAGACCACTCCTACGAGCAGTACTTC
j_gene: TRBJ2-3; d_gene: NA; v_gene: TRBV19; abundance: NA; len: 16; CDR3aa: CASSAPGATAGDTQYF; CDR3nt: TGTGCCAGTAGTGCCCCAGGGGCCACGGCCGGAGATACGCAGTATTTT
j_gene: TRBJ1-3; d_gene: NA; v_gene: TRBV30; abundance: NA; len: 16; CDR3aa: CAWDPQQVRSGNTIYF; CDR3nt: TGTGCCTGGGATCCTCAGCAGGTCCGCTCTGGAAACACCATATATTTT
j_gene: TRBJ2-5; d_gene: NA; v_gene: TRBV6-1; abundance: NA; len: 13; CDR3aa: CASSWNPEETQHF; CDR3nt: TGTGCCAGCAGCTGGAACCCTGAAGAGACCCAGCACTTC
j_gene: TRBJ2-2; d_gene: TRBD1; v_gene: TRBV7-3; abundance: NA; len: 16; CDR3aa: CASSRTGLGNTGELFF; CDR3nt: TGTGCCAGCAGCCGGACAGGGCTGGGGAACACCGGGGAGCTGTTTTTT
j_gene: TRBJ2-1; d_gene: NA; v_gene: TRBV24-1; abundance: few; len: 12; CDR3aa: CATSDATNEQFF; CDR3nt: TGTGCCACCAGTGATGCGACTAATGAGCAGTTCTTC
j_gene: TRBJ1-1; d_gene: NA; v_gene: TRBV28; abundance: NA; len: 14; CDR3aa: CASSFGFGNTEAFF; CDR3nt: TGTGCCAGCAGTTTTGGGTTTGGGAACACTGAAGCTTTCTTT
j_gene: TRBJ1-2; d_gene: NA; v_gene: TRBV24-1; abundance: NA; len: 14; CDR3aa: CATSDPARTHGYTF; CDR3nt: TGTGCCACCAGTGACCCCGCCCGGACCCATGGCTACACCTTC
j_gene: TRBJ2-5; d_gene: NA; v_gene: TRBV4-2; abundance: NA; len: 15; CDR3aa: CASSQGGQLQETQYF; CDR3nt: TGTGCCAGCAGCCAAGGAGGACAGCTGCAAGAGACCCAGTACTTC
j_gene: TRBJ2-7; d_gene: NA; v_gene: TRBV2; abundance: NA; len: 14; CDR3aa: CAARVRQGSYEQYF; CDR3nt: TGTGCCGCCCGCGTGCGGCAGGGCTCCTACGAGCAGTACTTC
j_gene: TRBJ1-5; d_gene: TRBD1; v_gene: TRBV18; abundance: NA; len: 17; CDR3aa: CASSPSLLRGLNQPQHF; CDR3nt: TGTGCCAGCTCACCCTCCCTCCTAAGGGGGCTTAATCAGCCCCAGCATTTT
j_gene: TRBJ1-1; d_gene: NA; v_gene: TRBV5-4; abundance: NA; len: 14; CDR3aa: CASSLVGLNTEAFF; CDR3nt: TGTGCCAGCAGCTTGGTAGGTCTGAACACTGAAGCTTTCTTT
j_gene: TRBJ1-2; d_gene: NA; v_gene: TRBV6-5; abundance: few; len: 16; CDR3aa: CASSYSRGTEFWGYTF; CDR3nt: TGTGCCAGCAGTTACTCGAGGGGAACCGAGTTTTGGGGCTACACCTTC
j_gene: TRBJ1-2; d_gene: NA; v_gene: TRBV5-1; abundance: few; len: 14; CDR3aa: CASTLGDTLRGYTF; CDR3nt: TGCGCCAGTACACTGGGGGACACGCTCAGGGGCTACACCTTC
j_gene: TRBJ1-1; d_gene: TRBD1; v_gene: TRBV11-3; abundance: NA; len: 19; CDR3aa: CASGGTGTGIGWANTEAFF; CDR3nt: TGTGCCAGCGGGGGAACCGGGACAGGGATAGGGTGGGCCAACACTGAAGCTTTCTTT
j_gene: TRBJ2-7; d_gene: NA; v_gene: TRBV28; abundance: NA; len: 14; CDR3aa: CASSLGGGNYEQYF; CDR3nt: TGTGCCAGCAGTTTAGGGGGGGGCAACTACGAGCAGTACTTC
j_gene: TRBJ2-7; d_gene: TRBD1; v_gene: TRBV12-3/TRBV12-4; abundance: NA; len: 15; CDR3aa: CASSLDLTGLDEQYF; CDR3nt: TGTGCCAGCAGTTTAGACTTGACAGGGCTAGATGAGCAGTACTTC
j_gene: TRBJ2-7; d_gene: TRBD2; v_gene: TRBV20-1; abundance: NA; len: 15; CDR3aa: CSATAGLAGAYEQYF; CDR3nt: TGCAGTGCTACCGCGGGACTAGCGGGGGCCTACGAGCAGTACTTC
j_gene: TRBJ2-3; d_gene: TRBD2; v_gene: TRBV19; abundance: few; len: 18; CDR3aa: CASSISGSGGSRTDTQYF; CDR3nt: TGTGCCAGTAGTATTTCCGGTAGCGGGGGGTCACGCACAGATACGCAGTATTTT
j_gene: TRBJ1-5; d_gene: NA; v_gene: TRBV6-1; abundance: NA; len: 16; CDR3aa: CASSEVWVSSNQPQHF; CDR3nt: TGTGCCAGCAGTGAGGTGTGGGTGAGTAGCAATCAGCCCCAGCATTTT
j_gene: TRBJ1-1; d_gene: NA; v_gene: TRBV11-3; abundance: few; len: 16; CDR3aa: CASSLGMGGEGTEAFF; CDR3nt: TGTGCCAGCAGCTTAGGCATGGGGGGTGAAGGCACTGAAGCTTTCTTT
j_gene: TRBJ2-5; d_gene: NA; v_gene: TRBV25-1; abundance: NA; len: 14; CDR3aa: CASSEWEQLETQYF; CDR3nt: TGTGCCAGCAGTGAATGGGAGCAATTAGAGACCCAGTACTTC
j_gene: TRBJ2-5; d_gene: NA; v_gene: TRBV20-1; abundance: NA; len: 14; CDR3aa: CSARPPSNQETQYF; CDR3nt: TGCAGTGCTAGACCCCCGAGCAACCAAGAGACCCAGTACTTC
j_gene: TRBJ1-6; d_gene: NA; v_gene: TRBV7-2; abundance: NA; len: 22; CDR3aa: CASSRGGRTAYSLTSYNSPLHF; CDR3nt: TGTGCCAGCAGCCGGGGGGGTCGGACAGCCTATTCCTTGACGTCCTATAATTCACCCCTCCACTTT
j_gene: TRBJ1-5; d_gene: NA; v_gene: TRBV12-5; abundance: NA; len: 16; CDR3aa: CASGLVPPGSNQPQHF; CDR3nt: TGTGCTAGTGGTTTGGTACCTCCAGGGAGCAATCAGCCCCAGCATTTT
j_gene: TRBJ2-3; d_gene: NA; v_gene: TRBV5-1; abundance: NA; len: 12; CDR3aa: CASSQSTDTQYF; CDR3nt: TGCGCCAGCAGCCAAAGCACAGATACGCAGTATTTT
j_gene: TRBJ1-3; d_gene: NA; v_gene: TRBV2; abundance: NA; len: 14; CDR3aa: CASRASTSGNTIYF; CDR3nt: TGTGCCAGCAGAGCTTCTACTTCTGGAAACACCATATATTTT
j_gene: TRBJ1-2; d_gene: NA; v_gene: TRBV20-1; abundance: NA; len: 13; CDR3aa: CSARDYRELGYTF; CDR3nt: TGCAGTGCTAGAGATTACCGGGAGCTTGGCTACACCTTC
j_gene: TRBJ2-1; d_gene: TRBD1; v_gene: TRBV14; abundance: NA; len: 16; CDR3aa: CASSQDRGPSYNEQFF; CDR3nt: TGTGCCAGCAGCCAGGACAGGGGGCCATCGTACAATGAGCAGTTCTTC
j_gene: TRBJ2-2; d_gene: NA; v_gene: TRBV7-3; abundance: NA; len: 14; CDR3aa: CASSLSSHTGELFF; CDR3nt: TGTGCCAGCAGCTTATCCAGCCACACCGGGGAGCTGTTTTTT
j_gene: TRBJ1-5; d_gene: NA; v_gene: TRBV30; abundance: NA; len: 13; CDR3aa: CAWNGGGNQPQHF; CDR3nt: TGTGCCTGGAATGGGGGGGGGAATCAGCCCCAGCATTTT